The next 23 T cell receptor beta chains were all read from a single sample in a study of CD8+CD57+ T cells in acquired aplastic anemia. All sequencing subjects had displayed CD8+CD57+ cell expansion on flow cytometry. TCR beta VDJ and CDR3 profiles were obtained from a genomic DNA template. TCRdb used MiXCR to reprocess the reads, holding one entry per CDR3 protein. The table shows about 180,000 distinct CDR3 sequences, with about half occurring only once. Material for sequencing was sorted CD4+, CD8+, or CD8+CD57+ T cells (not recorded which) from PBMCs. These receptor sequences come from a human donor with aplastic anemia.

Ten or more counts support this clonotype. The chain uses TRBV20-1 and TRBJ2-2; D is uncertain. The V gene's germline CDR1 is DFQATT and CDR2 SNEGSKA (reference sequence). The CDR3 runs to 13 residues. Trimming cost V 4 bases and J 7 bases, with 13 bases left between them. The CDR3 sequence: CSAKKPGGGELFF. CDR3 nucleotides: TGCAGTGCTAAAAAGCCGGGCGGCGGGGAGCTGTTTTTT.

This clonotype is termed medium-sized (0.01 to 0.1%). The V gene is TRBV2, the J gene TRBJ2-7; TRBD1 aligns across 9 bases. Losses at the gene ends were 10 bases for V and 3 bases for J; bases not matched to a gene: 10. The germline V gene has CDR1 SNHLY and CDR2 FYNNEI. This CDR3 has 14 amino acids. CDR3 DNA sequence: TGTGCCATCGCCCCGGGGACAGGGTACTACGAGCAGTACTTC. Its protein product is CAIAPGTGYYEQYF.

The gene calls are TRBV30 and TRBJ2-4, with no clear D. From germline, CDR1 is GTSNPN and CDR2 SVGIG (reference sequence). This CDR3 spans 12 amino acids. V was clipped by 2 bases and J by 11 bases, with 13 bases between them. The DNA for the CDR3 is TGTGCCTGGAGTACGTCGTTTGAGGTTCAGTACTTC. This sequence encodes CAWSTSFEVQYF. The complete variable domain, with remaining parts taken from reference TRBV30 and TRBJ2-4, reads SQTIHQWPATLVQPVGSPLSLECTVEGTSNPNLYWYRQAAGRGLQLLFYSVGIGQISSEVPQNLSASRPQDRQFILSSKKLLLSDSGFYLCAWSTSFEVQYFGAGTRLSVL.

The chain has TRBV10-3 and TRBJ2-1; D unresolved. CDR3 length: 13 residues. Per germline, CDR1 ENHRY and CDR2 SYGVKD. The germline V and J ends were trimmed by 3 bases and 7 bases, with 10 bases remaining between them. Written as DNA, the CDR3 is TGTGCCATCAGTGACCCAACCCGGAATGAGCAGTTCTTC. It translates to CAISDPTRNEQFF.

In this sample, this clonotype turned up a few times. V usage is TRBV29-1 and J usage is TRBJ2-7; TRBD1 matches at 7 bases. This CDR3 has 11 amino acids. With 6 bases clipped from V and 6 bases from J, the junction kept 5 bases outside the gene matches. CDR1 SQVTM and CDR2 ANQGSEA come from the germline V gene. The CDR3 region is CSVVDRTEQYF. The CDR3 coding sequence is TGCAGCGTGGTGGACAGGACCGAGCAGTACTTC.

The CDR3 bases are TGTGCCAGCAGGATGGGACACCAGACAGGGGGCGAGGAGACCCAGTACTTC. It translates to CASRMGHQTGGEETQYF. V is TRBV2 and J is TRBJ2-5, with 10 nucleotides matching TRBD1. Germline V gene data show CDR1 as SNHLY and CDR2 as FYNNEI. This CDR3 has 17 residues. Trimming cost V 6 bases and J 5 bases; bases outside gene matches: 15.

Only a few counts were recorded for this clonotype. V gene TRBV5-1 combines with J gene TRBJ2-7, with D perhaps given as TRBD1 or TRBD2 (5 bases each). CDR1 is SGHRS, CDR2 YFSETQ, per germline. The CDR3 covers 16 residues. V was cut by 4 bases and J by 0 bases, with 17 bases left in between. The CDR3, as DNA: TGCGCCAGCAGCCTGGAACCGGGACCCGACTCCTACGAGCAGTACTTC. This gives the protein CASSLEPGPDSYEQYF. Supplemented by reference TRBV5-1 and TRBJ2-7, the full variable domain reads KAGVTQTPRYLIKTRGQQVTLSCSPISGHRSVSWYQQTPGQGLQFLFEYFSETQRNKGNFPGRFSGRQFSNSRSEMNVSTLELGDSALYLCASSLEPGPDSYEQYFGPGTRLTVT.

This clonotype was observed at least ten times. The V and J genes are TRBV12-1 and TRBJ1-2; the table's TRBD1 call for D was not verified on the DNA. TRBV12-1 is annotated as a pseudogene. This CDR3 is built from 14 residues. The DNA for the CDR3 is TGTGCCAGCAGCGCCGGACACAGGAACTATGGCTACACCTTC. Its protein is CASSAGHRNYGYTF.

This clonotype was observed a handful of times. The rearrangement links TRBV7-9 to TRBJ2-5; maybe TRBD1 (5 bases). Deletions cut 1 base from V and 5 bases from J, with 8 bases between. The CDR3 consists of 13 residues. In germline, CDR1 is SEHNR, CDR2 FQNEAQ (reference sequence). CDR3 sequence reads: CASSLEGWETQYF. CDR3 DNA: TGTGCCAGCAGCTTAGAGGGGTGGGAGACCCAGTACTTC.

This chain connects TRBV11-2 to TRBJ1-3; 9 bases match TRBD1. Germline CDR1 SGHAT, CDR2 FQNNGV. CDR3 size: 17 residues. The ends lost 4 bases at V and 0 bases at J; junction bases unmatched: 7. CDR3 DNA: TGTGCCAGCAGCTCGTGGGACAGGGATCTCTCTGGAAACACCATATATTTT. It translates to CASSSWDRDLSGNTIYF.

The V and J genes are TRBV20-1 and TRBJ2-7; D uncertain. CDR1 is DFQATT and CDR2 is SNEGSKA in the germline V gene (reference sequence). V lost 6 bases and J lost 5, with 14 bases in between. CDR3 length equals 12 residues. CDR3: CSAQSRTNEQYF. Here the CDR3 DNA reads TGCAGTGCCCAGAGCCGGACCAACGAGCAGTACTTC.

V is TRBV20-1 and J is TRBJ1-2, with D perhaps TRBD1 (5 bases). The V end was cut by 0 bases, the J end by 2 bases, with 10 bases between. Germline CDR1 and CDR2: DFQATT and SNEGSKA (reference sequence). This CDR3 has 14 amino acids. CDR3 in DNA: TGCAGTGCTAGAGATCAACGGGGGAACTATGGCTACACCTTC. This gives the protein CSARDQRGNYGYTF.

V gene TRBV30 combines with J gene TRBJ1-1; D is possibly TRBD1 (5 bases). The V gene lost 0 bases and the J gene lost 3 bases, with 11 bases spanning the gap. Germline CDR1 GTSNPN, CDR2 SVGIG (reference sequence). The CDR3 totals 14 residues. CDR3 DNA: TGTGCCTGGAGTGTTGGGGGGACTTACACTGAAGCTTTCTTT. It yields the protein CAWSVGGTYTEAFF. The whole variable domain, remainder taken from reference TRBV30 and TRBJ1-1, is SQTIHQWPATLVQPVGSPLSLECTVEGTSNPNLYWYRQAAGRGLQLLFYSVGIGQISSEVPQNLSASRPQDRQFILSSKKLLLSDSGFYLCAWSVGGTYTEAFFGQGTRLTVV.

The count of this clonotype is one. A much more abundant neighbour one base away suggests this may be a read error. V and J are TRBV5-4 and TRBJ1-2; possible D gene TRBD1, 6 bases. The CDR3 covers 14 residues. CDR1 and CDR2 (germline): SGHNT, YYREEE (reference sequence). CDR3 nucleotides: TGTGCCGGCAGCCCCAGGGGACGGAACTATGGCTACACCTTC. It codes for CAGSPRGRNYGYTF.

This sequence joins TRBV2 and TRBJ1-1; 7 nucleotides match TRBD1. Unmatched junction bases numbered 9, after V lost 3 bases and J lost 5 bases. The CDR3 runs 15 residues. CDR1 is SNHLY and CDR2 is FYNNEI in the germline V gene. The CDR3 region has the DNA TGTGCCAGCAGTGACGGGGCAGGGGGGTGGACTGAAGCTTTCTTT. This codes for CASSDGAGGWTEAFF.

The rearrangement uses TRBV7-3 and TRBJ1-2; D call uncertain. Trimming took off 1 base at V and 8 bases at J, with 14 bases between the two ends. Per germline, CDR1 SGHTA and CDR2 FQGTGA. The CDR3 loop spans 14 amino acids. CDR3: CASSLIGDLGGYTF. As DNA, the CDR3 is TGTGCCAGCAGCTTAATCGGGGATTTGGGAGGCTACACCTTC.

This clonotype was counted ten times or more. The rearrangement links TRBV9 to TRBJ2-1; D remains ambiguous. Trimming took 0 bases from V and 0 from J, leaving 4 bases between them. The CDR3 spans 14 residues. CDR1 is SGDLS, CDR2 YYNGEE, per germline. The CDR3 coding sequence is TGTGCCAGCAGCGTAGCTATCTCCTACAATGAGCAGTTCTTC. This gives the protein CASSVAISYNEQFF.

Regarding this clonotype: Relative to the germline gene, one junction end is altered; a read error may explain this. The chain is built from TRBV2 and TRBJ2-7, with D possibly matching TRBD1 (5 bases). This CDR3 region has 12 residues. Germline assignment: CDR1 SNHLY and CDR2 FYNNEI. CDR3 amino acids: CASRDNSYEQCF. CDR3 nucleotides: TGTGCCAGCAGGGACAACTCCTACGAACAGTGCTTC.

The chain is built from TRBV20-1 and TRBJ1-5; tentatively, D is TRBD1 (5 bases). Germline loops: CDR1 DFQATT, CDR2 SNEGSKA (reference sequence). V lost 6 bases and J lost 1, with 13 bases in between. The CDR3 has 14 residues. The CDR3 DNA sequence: TGCAGTGCCCAAGACAGTAAGAGCAATCAGCCCCAGCATTTT. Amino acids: CSAQDSKSNQPQHF.

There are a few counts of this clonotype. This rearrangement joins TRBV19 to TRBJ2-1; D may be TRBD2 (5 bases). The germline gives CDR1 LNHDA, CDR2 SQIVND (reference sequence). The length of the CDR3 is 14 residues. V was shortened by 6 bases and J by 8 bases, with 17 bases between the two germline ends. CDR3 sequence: CASRDLAGSDEQFF. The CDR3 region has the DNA TGTGCCAGTAGAGATCTAGCCGGGTCGGATGAGCAGTTCTTC.

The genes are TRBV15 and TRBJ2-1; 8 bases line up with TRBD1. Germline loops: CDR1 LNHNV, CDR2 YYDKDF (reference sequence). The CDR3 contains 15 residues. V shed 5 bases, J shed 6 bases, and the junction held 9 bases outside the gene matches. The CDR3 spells CATSSGQGRINEQFF. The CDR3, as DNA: TGTGCCACCAGCTCCGGACAGGGCAGGATCAATGAGCAGTTCTTC.

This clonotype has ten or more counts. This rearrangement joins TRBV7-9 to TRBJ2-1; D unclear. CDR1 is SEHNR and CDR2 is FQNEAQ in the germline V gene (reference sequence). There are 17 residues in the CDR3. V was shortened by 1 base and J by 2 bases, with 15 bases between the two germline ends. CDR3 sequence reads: CASSLVRTDDAYNEQFF. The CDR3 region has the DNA TGTGCCAGCAGCTTAGTACGCACGGACGATGCCTACAATGAGCAGTTCTTC.

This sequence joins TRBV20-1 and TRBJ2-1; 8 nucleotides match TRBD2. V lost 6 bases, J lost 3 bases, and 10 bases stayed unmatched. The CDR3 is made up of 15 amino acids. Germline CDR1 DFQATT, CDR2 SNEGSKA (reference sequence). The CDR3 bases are TGCAGTGCCAGCAGACCCACTAGCGGCTACAATGAGCAGTTCTTC. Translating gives CSASRPTSGYNEQFF.